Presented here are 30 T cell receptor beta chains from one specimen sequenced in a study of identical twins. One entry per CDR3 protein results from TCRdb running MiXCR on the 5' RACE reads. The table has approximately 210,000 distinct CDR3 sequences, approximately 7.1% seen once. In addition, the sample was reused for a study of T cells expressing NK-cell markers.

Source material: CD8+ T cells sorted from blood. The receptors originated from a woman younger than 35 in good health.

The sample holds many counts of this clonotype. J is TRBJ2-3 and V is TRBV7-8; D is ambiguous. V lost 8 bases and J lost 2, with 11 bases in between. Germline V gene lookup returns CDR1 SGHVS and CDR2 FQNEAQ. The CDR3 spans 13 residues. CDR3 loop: CASSPRITDTQYF. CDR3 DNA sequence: TGTGCCAGCTCCCCCCGTATCACAGATACGCAGTATTTT.

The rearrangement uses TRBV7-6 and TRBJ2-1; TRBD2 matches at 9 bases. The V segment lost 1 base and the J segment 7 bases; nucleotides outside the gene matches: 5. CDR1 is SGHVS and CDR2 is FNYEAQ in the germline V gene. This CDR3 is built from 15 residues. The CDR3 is CASSLVGGRVNEQFF. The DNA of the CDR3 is TGTGCCAGCAGCTTAGTGGGCGGGAGGGTAAATGAGCAGTTCTTC. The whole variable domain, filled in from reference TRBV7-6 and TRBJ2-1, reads GAGVSQSPRYKVTKRGQDVALRCDPISGHVSLYWYRQALGQGPEFLTYFNYEAQQDKSGLPNDRFSAERPEGSISTLTIQRTEQRDSAMYRCASSLVGGRVNEQFFGPGTRLTVL.

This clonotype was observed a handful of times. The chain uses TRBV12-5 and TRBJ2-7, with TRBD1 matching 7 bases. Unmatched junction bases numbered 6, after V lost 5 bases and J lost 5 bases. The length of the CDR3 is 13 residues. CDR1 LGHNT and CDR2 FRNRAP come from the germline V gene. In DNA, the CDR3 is TGTGCTAGTGGTAGGGGGCTAGGTAACGAGCAGTACTTC. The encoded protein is CASGRGLGNEQYF.

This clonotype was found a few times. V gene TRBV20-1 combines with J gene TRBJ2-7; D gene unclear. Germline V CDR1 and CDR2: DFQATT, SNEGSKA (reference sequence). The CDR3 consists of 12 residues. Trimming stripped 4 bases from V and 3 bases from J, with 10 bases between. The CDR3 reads CSANPGIYEQYF. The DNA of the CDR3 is TGCAGTGCTAACCCTGGAATCTACGAGCAGTACTTC.

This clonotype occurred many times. The CDR3 is CASNKNRDSNTGELFF. For the CDR3, the DNA is TGCGCCAGCAACAAAAACCGGGACAGCAACACCGGGGAGCTGTTTTTT. The genes are TRBV5-1 and TRBJ2-2; 7 positions match TRBD1. Germline CDR1 reads SGHRS; CDR2 reads YFSETQ. This CDR3 has 16 amino acids. V dropped 6 bases and J dropped 2; count of bases not matched to a gene: 10.

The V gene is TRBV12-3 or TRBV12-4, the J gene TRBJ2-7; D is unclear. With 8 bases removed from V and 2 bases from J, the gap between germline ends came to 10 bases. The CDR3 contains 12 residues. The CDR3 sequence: CASGFGPYEQYF. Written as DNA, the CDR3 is TGTGCCAGCGGCTTCGGGCCCTACGAGCAGTACTTC.

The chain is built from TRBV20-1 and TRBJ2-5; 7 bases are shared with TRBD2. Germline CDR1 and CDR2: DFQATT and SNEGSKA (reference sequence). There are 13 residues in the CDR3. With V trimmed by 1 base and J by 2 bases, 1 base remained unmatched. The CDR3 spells CSARGRGQETQYF. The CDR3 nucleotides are TGCAGTGCTAGAGGGCGGGGGCAAGAGACCCAGTACTTC.

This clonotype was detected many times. This chain's CDR3 is CASSVTGGSGNTIYF. The CDR3 nucleotides read TGTGCCAGCAGCGTAACAGGGGGCTCTGGAAACACCATATATTTT. The chain combines TRBV9 with TRBJ1-3; 8 bases are a match to TRBD1. The V gene's germline CDR1 is SGDLS and CDR2 YYNGEE. Losses at the gene ends were 1 base for V and 0 bases for J; bases not matched to a gene: 0. The CDR3 sequence is 15 residues long.

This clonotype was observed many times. CDR3 sequence (DNA): TGTGCCAGCAGCGCCCTCCCGTCCTCCCACTTAGATACGCAGTATTTT. Translating gives CASSALPSSHLDTQYF. The chain joins TRBV9 to TRBJ2-3; D unclear. V dropped 3 bases and J dropped 5 bases, with 19 bases sitting between them. Per germline, CDR1 SGDLS and CDR2 YYNGEE. The CDR3 sequence is 16 residues long.

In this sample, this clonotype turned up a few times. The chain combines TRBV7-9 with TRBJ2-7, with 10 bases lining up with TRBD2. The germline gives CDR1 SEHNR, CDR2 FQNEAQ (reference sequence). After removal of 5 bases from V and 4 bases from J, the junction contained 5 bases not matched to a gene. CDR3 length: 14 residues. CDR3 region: CASSKAGGSYEQYF. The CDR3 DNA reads TGTGCCAGCAGCAAAGCGGGAGGGAGTTACGAGCAGTACTTC.

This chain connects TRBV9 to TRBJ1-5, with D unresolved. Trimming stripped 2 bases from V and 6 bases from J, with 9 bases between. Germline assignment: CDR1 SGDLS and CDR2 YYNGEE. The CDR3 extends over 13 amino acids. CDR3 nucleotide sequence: TGTGCCAGCAGCGTCAGTTCTGGTCAGCCCCAGCATTTT. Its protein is CASSVSSGQPQHF.

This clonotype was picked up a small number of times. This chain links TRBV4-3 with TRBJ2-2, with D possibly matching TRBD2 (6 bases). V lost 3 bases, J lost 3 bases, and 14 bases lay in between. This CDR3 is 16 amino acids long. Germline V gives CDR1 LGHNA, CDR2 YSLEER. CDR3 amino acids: CASSQALGLYTGELFF. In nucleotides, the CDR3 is TGCGCCAGCAGCCAGGCCCTCGGACTATACACCGGGGAGCTGTTTTTT.

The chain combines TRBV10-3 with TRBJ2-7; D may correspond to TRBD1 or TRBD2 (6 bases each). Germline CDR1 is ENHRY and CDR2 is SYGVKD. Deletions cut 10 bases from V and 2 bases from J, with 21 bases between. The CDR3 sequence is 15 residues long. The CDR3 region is CATGGPRQDAYEQYF. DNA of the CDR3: TGTGCCACCGGGGGCCCCCGACAGGATGCCTACGAGCAGTACTTC.

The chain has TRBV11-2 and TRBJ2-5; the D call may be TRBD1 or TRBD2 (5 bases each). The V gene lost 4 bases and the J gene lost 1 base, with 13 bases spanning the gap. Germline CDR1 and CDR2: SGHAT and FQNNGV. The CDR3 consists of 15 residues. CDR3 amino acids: CASSYGAGLQETQYF. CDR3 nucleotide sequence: TGTGCCAGCAGCTACGGGGCAGGCCTCCAAGAGACCCAGTACTTC.

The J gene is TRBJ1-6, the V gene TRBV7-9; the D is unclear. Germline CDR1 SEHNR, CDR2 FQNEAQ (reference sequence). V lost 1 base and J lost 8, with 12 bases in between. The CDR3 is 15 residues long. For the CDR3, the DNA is TGTGCCAGCAGCTTAGAGGTGGGGAGGGATTCACCCCTCCACTTT. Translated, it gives CASSLEVGRDSPLHF.

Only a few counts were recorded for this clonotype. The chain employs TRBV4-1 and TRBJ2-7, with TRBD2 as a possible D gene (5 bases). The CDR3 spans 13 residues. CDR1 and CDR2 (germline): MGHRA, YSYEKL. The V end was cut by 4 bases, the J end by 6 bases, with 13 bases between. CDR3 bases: TGCGCCAGCAGCCGGGTCGGACTGGGCGAGCAGTACTTC. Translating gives CASSRVGLGEQYF.

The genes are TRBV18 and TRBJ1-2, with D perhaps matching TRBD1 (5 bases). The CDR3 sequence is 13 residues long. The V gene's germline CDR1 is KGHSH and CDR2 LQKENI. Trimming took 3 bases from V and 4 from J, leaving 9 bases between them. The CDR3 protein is CASSPTDGYGYTF. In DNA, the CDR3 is TGTGCCAGCTCACCGACAGACGGCTATGGCTACACCTTC. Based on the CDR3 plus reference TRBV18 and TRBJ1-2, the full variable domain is NAGVMQNPRHLVRRRGQEARLRCSPMKGHSHVYWYRQLPEEGLKFMVYLQKENIIDESGMPKERFSAEFPKEGPSILRIQQVVRGDSAAYFCASSPTDGYGYTFGSGTRLTVV.

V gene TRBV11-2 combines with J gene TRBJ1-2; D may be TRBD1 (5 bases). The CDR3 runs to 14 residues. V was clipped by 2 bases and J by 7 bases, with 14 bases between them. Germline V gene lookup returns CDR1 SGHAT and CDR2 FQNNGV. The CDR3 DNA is TGTGCCAGCAGCTTAACGACAGAAGGTTTTGGCTACACCTTC. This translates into CASSLTTEGFGYTF.

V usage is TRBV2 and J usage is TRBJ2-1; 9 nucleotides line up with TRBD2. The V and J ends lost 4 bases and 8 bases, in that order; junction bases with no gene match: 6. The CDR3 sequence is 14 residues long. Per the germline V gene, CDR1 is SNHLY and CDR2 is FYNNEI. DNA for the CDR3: TGTGCCAGCAGTGTCGGGCGGGGGGGCCATGAGCAGTTCTTC. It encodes CASSVGRGGHEQFF.

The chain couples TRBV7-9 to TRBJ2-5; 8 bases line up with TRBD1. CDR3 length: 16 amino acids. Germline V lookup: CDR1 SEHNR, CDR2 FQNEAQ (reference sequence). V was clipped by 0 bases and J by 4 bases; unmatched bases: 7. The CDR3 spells CASSLALWQGAETQYF. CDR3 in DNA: TGTGCCAGCAGCTTAGCGCTCTGGCAGGGGGCAGAGACCCAGTACTTC. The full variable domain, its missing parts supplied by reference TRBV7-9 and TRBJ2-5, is DTGVSQNPRHKITKRGQNVTFRCDPISEHNRLYWYRQTLGQGPEFLTYFQNEAQLEKSRLLSDRFSAERPKGSFSTLEIQRTEQGDSAMYLCASSLALWQGAETQYFGPGTRLLVL.

CDR3 sequence reads: CASSLDVGTDTQYF. The DNA for the CDR3 is TGCGCCAGCAGCTTGGATGTGGGGACAGATACGCAGTATTTT. The gene calls are TRBV5-1 and TRBJ2-3; D is unclear. The CDR3 runs 14 residues. V lost 0 bases, J lost 3 bases, and 8 bases lay in between. Germline CDR1 and CDR2: SGHRS and YFSETQ.

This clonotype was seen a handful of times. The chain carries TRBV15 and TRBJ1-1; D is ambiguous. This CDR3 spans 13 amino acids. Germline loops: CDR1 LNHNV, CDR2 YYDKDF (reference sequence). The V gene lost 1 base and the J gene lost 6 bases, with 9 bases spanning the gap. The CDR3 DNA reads TGTGCCACCAGCAGAGGTACGGGTCCTGAAGCTTTCTTT. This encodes CATSRGTGPEAFF.

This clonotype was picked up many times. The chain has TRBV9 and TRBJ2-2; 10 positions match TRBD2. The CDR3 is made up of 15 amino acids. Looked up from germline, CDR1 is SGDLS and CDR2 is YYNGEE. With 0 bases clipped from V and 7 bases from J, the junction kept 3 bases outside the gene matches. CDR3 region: CASSVVSSGSGELFF. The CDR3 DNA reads TGTGCCAGCAGCGTAGTCTCTAGCGGGAGCGGGGAGCTGTTTTTT.

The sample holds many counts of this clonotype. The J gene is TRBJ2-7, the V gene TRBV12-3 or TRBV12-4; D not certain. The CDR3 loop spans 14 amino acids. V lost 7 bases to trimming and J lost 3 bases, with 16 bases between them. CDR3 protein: CASTKYSPFYEQYF. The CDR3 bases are TGTGCCAGCACCAAATACAGCCCGTTCTACGAGCAGTACTTC.

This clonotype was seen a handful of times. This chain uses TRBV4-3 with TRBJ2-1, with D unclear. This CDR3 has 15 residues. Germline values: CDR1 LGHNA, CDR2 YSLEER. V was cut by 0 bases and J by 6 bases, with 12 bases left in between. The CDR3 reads CASSQDQGIRNEQFF. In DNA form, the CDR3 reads TGCGCCAGCAGCCAAGATCAAGGGATCCGCAATGAGCAGTTCTTC.

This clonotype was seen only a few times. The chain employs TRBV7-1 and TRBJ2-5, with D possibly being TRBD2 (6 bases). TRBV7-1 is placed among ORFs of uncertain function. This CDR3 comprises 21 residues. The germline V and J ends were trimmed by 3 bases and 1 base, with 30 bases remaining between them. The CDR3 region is CASSSTLFLAPGPSSQETQYF. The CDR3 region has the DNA TGTGCCAGCAGCTCTACGCTTTTTCTAGCGCCTGGCCCTTCATCCCAAGAGACCCAGTACTTC.

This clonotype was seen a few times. As DNA, the CDR3 is TGTGCTAGTGGTAGACGACAGGGCTATAACTTCAGTAATTCACCCCTCCACTTT. It specifies CASGRRQGYNFSNSPLHF. The chain carries TRBV12-5 and TRBJ1-6; the match to TRBD1 covers 7 bases. CDR3 length equals 18 residues. Unmatched junction bases numbered 16, after V lost 5 bases and J lost 6 bases. The germline gives CDR1 LGHNT, CDR2 FRNRAP.

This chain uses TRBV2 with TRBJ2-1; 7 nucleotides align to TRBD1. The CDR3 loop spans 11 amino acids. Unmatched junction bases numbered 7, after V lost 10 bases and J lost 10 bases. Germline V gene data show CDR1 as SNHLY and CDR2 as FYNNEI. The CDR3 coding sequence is TGTGCCACCTTCCAGGGGGAAGAGCAGTTCTTC. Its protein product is CATFQGEEQFF. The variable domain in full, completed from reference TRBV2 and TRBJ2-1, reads EPEVTQTPSHQVTQMGQEVILRCVPISNHLYFYWYRQILGQKVEFLVSFYNNEISEKSEIFDDQFSVERPDGSNFTLKIRSTKLEDSAMYFCATFQGEEQFFGPGTRLTVL.

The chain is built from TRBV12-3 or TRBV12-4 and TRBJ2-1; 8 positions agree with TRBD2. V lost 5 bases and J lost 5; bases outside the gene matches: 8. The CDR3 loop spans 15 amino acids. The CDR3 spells CASSLRGGLNNEQFF. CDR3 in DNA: TGTGCCAGCAGTCTTCGGGGGGGGTTGAACAATGAGCAGTTCTTC.

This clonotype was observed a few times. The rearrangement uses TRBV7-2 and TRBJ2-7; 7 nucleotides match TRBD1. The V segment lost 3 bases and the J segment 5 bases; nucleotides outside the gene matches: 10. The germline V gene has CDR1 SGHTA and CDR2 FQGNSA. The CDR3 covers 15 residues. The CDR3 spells CASSLLRGLGNEQYF. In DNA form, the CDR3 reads TGTGCCAGCAGCTTGCTTAGGGGGCTAGGTAACGAGCAGTACTTC. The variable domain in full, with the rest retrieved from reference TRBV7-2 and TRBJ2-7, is GAGVSQSPSNKVTEKGKDVELRCDPISGHTALYWYRQSLGQGLEFLIYFQGNSAPDKSGLPSDRFSAERTGGSVSTLTIQRTQQEDSAVYLCASSLLRGLGNEQYFGPGTRLTVT.